The 10 T cell receptor beta chains presented below share a single source sample, sequenced in a study of T cells in Graves' hyperthyroidism and ophthalmopathy. Amplification of TCR beta CDR3 regions used RNA as the template. The HTBI primer set served for first-round RT-PCR of the TCR CDR3. From the multiplex PCR reads, TCRdb called clonotypes with MiXCR, one entry per CDR3 protein. The table includes 350,000 or so distinct CDR3 sequences, about 20% detected once. Specimen: blood. Receptors were obtained from a woman aged 50 to 60 with Graves' hyperthyroidism.

This chain uses TRBV4-1 with TRBJ1-2; D ambiguous. Germline V gene lookup returns CDR1 MGHRA and CDR2 YSYEKL. With 5 bases removed from V and 5 bases from J, the gap between germline ends came to 15 bases. There are 14 residues in the CDR3. CDR3 DNA: TGCGCCAGCAGCGCGCCAGGAATGGAATATGGCTACACCTTC. Residues: CASSAPGMEYGYTF.

This clonotype was seen a few times. The gene calls are TRBV6-2 or TRBV6-3 and TRBJ1-5, with D unresolved. CDR3 size: 14 residues. The ends were cut back, 2 bases at V and 4 bases at J, with 9 bases in the middle. From germline, CDR1 is MNHEY and CDR2 SVGEGT. DNA of the CDR3: TGTGCCAGCAGTTACGTCGGAGTTAATCAGCCCCAGCATTTT. The encoded protein is CASSYVGVNQPQHF.

This clonotype occurred a few times. The genes are TRBV4-2 and TRBJ2-1, with 9 bases aligning to TRBD2. The germline V gene encodes CDR1 LGHNA and CDR2 YNFKEQ. Losses at the gene ends were 0 bases for V and 3 bases for J; bases not matched to a gene: 0. CDR3 size: 15 residues. The CDR3 nucleotides read TGTGCCAGCAGCCAAGAAGCGGGGGGCTACAATGAGCAGTTCTTC. Translating gives CASSQEAGGYNEQFF.

This clonotype was recorded many times. The rearrangement links TRBV28 to TRBJ2-7; 8 positions agree with TRBD1. CDR1 is MDHEN, CDR2 SYDVKM, per germline. The CDR3 is made up of 17 amino acids. The junction had 14 bases not matched to a gene; V was cut back by 4 bases and J by 3 bases. The CDR3 region is CASSSPHRTGINYEQYF. The CDR3, as DNA: TGTGCCAGCAGTTCTCCCCACCGGACAGGGATAAACTACGAGCAGTACTTC. The entire variable domain, with the rest obtained from reference TRBV28 and TRBJ2-7, is as follows: DVKVTQSSRYLVKRTGEKVFLECVQDMDHENMFWYRQDPGLGLRLIYFSYDVKMKEKGDIPEGYSVSREKKERFSLILESASTNQTSMYLCASSSPHRTGINYEQYFGPGTRLTVT.

This clonotype showed up many times. The genes are TRBV5-1 and TRBJ1-2; D is unresolved. The CDR3 runs 14 residues. Trimming pared 0 bases from V and 1 base from J, leaving 7 bases between. Germline V CDR1 and CDR2: SGHRS, YFSETQ. As DNA, the CDR3 is TGCGCCAGCAGCTTGGCGGGCAGTAACTATGGCTACACCTTC. Translating it yields CASSLAGSNYGYTF.

CDR3 region: CAWRGTGGGYTF. The CDR3 DNA is TGTGCCTGGAGGGGGACAGGGGGTGGCTACACCTTC. The chain uses TRBV30 and TRBJ1-2; 11 bases agree with TRBD1. Trimming at V came to 3 bases and at J to 7 bases, leaving 1 base not matched to a gene. This CDR3 is 12 amino acids long. The germline V gene encodes CDR1 GTSNPN and CDR2 SVGIG (reference sequence).

The CDR3 DNA follows: TGTGCCAGCAGCTTCGGACAGGCCAATGAGCAGTTCTTC. It translates to CASSFGQANEQFF. The chain recombines TRBV5-6 with TRBJ2-1, with 7 nucleotides matching TRBD1. CDR3 size: 13 residues. The V segment lost 2 bases and the J segment 6 bases; nucleotides outside the gene matches: 2. Germline values: CDR1 SGHDT, CDR2 YYEEEE. Full variable domain (missing parts from reference TRBV5-6 and TRBJ2-1): DAGVTQSPTHLIKTRGQQVTLRCSPKSGHDTVSWYQQALGQGPQFIFQYYEEEERQRGNFPDRFSGHQFPNYSSELNVNALLLGDSALYLCASSFGQANEQFFGPGTRLTVL.

This clonotype occurred a few times. The V and J genes are TRBV11-2 and TRBJ1-4, with 9 bases aligning to TRBD1. Trimming removed 5 bases from V and 5 bases from J; junction bases left unmatched: 3. The CDR3 is 14 amino acids. Germline V CDR1 and CDR2: SGHAT, FQNNGV. CDR3 region: CASSRTGVNEKLFF. The CDR3 DNA sequence: TGTGCCAGCAGCAGGACAGGGGTGAATGAAAAACTGTTTTTT.

This clonotype was detected many times. The chain has TRBV7-9 and TRBJ1-2; D remains unclear. The V end was cut by 1 base, the J end by 0 bases, with 3 bases between. Germline V CDR1 and CDR2: SEHNR, FQNEAQ (reference sequence). There are 13 residues in the CDR3. CDR3 amino acids: CASSLGPNYGYTF. In nucleotides, the CDR3 is TGTGCCAGCAGCTTAGGGCCTAACTATGGCTACACCTTC.

The chain recombines TRBV7-8 with TRBJ2-7, with TRBD1 matching over 10 bases. This CDR3 has 16 residues. Germline V gene lookup returns CDR1 SGHVS and CDR2 FQNEAQ. With 3 bases clipped from V and 3 bases from J, the junction kept 8 bases outside the gene matches. CDR3 region: CASSFTFGTGVYEQYF. The CDR3 bases are TGTGCCAGCAGCTTTACTTTCGGGACAGGGGTCTACGAGCAGTACTTC.